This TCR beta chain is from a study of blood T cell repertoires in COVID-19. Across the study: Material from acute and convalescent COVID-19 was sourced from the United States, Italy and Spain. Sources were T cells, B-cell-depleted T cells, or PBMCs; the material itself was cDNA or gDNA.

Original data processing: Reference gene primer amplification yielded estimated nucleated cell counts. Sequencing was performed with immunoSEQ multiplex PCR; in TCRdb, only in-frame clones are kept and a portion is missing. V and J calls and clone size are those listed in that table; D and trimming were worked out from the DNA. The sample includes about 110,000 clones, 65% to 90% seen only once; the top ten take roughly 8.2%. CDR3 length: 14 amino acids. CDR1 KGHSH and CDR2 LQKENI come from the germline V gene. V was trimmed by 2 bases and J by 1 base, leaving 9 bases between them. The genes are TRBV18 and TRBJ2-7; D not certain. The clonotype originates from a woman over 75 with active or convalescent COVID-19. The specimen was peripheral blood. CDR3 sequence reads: CASSPAGFSYEQYF. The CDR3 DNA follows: TGTGCCAGCTCACCAGCCGGGTTTTCCTACGAGCAGTACTTC.